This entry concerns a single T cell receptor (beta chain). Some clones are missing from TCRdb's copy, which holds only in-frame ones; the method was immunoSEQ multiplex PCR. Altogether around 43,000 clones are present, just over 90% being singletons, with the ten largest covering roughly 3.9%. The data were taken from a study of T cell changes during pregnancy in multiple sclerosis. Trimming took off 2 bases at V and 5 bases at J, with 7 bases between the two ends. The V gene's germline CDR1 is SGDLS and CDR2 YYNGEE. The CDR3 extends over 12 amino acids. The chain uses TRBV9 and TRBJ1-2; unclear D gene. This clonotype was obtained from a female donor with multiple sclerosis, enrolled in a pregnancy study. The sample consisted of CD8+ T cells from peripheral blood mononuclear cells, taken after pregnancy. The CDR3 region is CASSVREYGYTF. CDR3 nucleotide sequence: TGTGCCAGCAGCGTCCGAGAGTATGGCTACACCTTC.